This TCR beta chain was obtained from a study of T cell responses to AZD1222 COVID-19 vaccine (dated by TCRdb to the early 2020s). Regarding the study in general: AZD1222 recipients with second doses at about 4 weeks or about 12 weeks were pooled, because spike-specific TCR depth and breadth did not differ between schedules. Trial participants were enrolled by age into subgroups of 18-55, 56-69 and 70-plus years, and around 150, 28 and 57 TCR-sequenced participants, respectively, were included in these subgroups. TCR sequencing was performed for approximately 240 trial participants, of whom 207 were given two doses of AZD1222 and approximately 25 were given two doses of MenACWY control vaccine. On the study overall, not on this receptor specifically: Because no samples from the day 14 peak response were available, repertoires could be characterized only after the peak T cell response. In the small 56-69-year group, the increase in depth fell short of significance, most likely because of low power. Conclusions about previously exposed vaccinees are limited because only five to seven AZD1222 recipients were SARS-CoV-2 seropositive at baseline. Epitopes outside the regions mutated in the B.1.351 and B.1.1.7 variants were reportedly recognized by nearly half of the unique spike-specific TCRs. Spike-specific TCR breadth and depth rose significantly after two AZD1222 doses compared with day 0 and with MenACWY recipients. Participants were mostly white British and included more females than males, and it was suggested by the authors that clonal diversity may have been underestimated. The vaccine-associated CD4 TCRs covered the entire spike protein, and the dominant responses fell in regions 160-218 and 743-854.

The CDR3 regions of human TCRbeta chains were analyzed by immunosequencing. The original pipeline was this. Repertoire TCRs were checked for matches against a reference library of SARS-CoV-2-specific TCRs that had been generated using the MIRA antigen-specificity platform. Breadth was defined as the fraction of unique TCRs that were SARS-CoV-2-associated. Depth was defined as the fraction of total T cells that were SARS-CoV-2-associated. Using the MIRA data, every spike-specific TCR was mapped to the spike region that the TCR reacted to and assigned to either a CD4 or a CD8 class. Log10-transformed breadth and depth values were compared by one-way ANOVA with Sidak's multiple comparisons tests. This immuneACCESS table, as held by TCRdb, lists in-frame sequences with V and J called but not all clones. Of the missing ones, under half trace to an unresolved V gene in checked studies; the others have no known cause. That table gives V, J and clone size, and the DNA gave D and trimming. In all, the sample holds some 150,000 clones, and 90% to 95% of those were seen once. The ten largest account for about 9.1% of the sample.

Of note for this clone: Its antigen remains unidentified. No much larger clonotype is one base removed from it; base qualities were not supplied.

The CDR3, cysteine through phenylalanine, is 14 amino acids long. Only the CDR3 part of the read is kept: 42 bases, read in frame from the first base. The germline V gene encodes CDR1 MNHNY and CDR2 SVGAGI (reference sequence). Deletion took 6 bases off V and 0 bases off J, with a span of 12 bases between the germline ends. The meaning of the sample's time point label: baseline before first vaccination. The vaccinee samples were drawn from two UK trials, COV001 and COV002, one of which was a single-blind randomized controlled phase 2/3 trial testing AZD1222 (ChAdOx1 nCoV-19) in healthy adults. For TCRbeta chain sequencing, PBMC samples from trial participants were taken at day 0 and at day 28 after the second dose.

The receptor was derived from an adult in good health. The chain couples TRBV6-6 to TRBJ2-7; no D gene is confidently identified. This specimen was peripheral blood, taken on day 0 of AZD1222 vaccination. The DNA sequence follows: TGTGCCAGCAGCTCGACAAAACCCTCCTACGAGCAGTACTTC. Its protein reads: CASSSTKPSYEQYF.